This TCR beta chain was recorded in a study of blood T cell repertoires in COVID-19. Study in general: Donors in the United States, Italy and Spain gave samples during acute or convalescent COVID-19.

Germline-derived CDR1 and CDR2 are ENHRY and SYGVKD. Trimming removed 4 bases from V and 4 bases from J; junction bases left unmatched: 3. This CDR3 region has 13 residues. Per the original methods: Estimates of nucleated cell counts were drawn from the amplification of reference gene primers. The method was immunoSEQ multiplex PCR; TCRdb's version includes in-frame clones alone and lacks a portion of them. V and J calls and clone size come straight from that table; D and trimming were deduced from the DNA. The sample shows a few hundred thousand clones, around 80% of them seen only once. This receptor was taken from a woman in her 40s who had recovered from COVID-19. The rearrangement links TRBV10-3 to TRBJ1-2; 7 bases are a match to TRBD1. The sequencing sample was made of peripheral blood. In DNA, the CDR3 is TGTGCCATCAGTGCCGGGACAGTCTATGGCTACACCTTC. This sequence encodes CAISAGTVYGYTF.